The rows below give T cell receptor beta chains drawn from one sample of a study of blood T cell repertoires in COVID-19. Sequencing used immunoSEQ multiplex PCR; TCRdb keeps in-frame clones, though not all of them. In the table there are 200,000 to 250,000 clones, around 85% of which are singletons. Specimen: PBMCs or T cells enriched from blood (not recorded which). The receptors originated from a woman in her thirties or forties with acute COVID-19. The CDR3 runs from the conserved cysteine through the conserved F or W. The D gene is left open where the match is weak. Some rows mark clone size as missing; the rest say once, few, many or name a class of expanded clone.

v_call	clone_size	d_call	j_call	cdr3_nt	cdr3_aa
TRBV25-1	.	TRBD1	TRBJ1-6	TGTGCCAGCAGTGATCACGGACAGGGGGTTAATTCACCCCTCCACTTT	CASSDHGQGVNSPLHF
TRBV28	.	TRBD1	TRBJ1-2	TGTGCCAGCAGAACTATGACAGGGAATCGGTATGGCTACACCTTC	CASRTMTGNRYGYTF
TRBV4-3	.	.	TRBJ1-1	TGCGCCAGCAGCCAAGGTCCCAACGGAGCTGAAGCTTTCTTT	CASSQGPNGAEAFF
TRBV19	.	.	TRBJ2-1	TGTGCCAGTAGTTTTACACAGAGCTACAATGAGCAGTTCTTC	CASSFTQSYNEQFF
TRBV9	.	.	TRBJ1-1	TGTGCCAGCAGCGTTGACAGGTGGAACACTGAAGCTTTCTTT	CASSVDRWNTEAFF
TRBV4-3	.	.	TRBJ1-5	TGCGCCAGCAGCCAAGATGCCCCCGGTCAGCCCCAGCATTTT	CASSQDAPGQPQHF
TRBV28	.	.	TRBJ1-6	TGTGCCAGCAGTTTATGGGGGGGGAGGGGATCACCCCTCCACTTT	CASSLWGGRGSPLHF
TRBV29-1	once	.	TRBJ1-1	TGCAGCGTTGATACTGTGGCTGAAGCTTTCTTT	CSVDTVAEAFF
TRBV27	.	.	TRBJ2-1	TGTGCCAGCAGTTTATCGGCAGGTGGCAATGAGCAGTTCTTC	CASSLSAGGNEQFF
TRBV7-8	.	.	TRBJ2-7	TGTGCCAGCAGATGGGGACACGGGTCCTACGAGCAGTACTTC	CASRWGHGSYEQYF
TRBV5-6	.	.	TRBJ2-7	TGTGCCAGCAGCTTAAGGGACATGTCCTACGAGCAGTACTTC	CASSLRDMSYEQYF
TRBV5-1	.	.	TRBJ2-1	TGCGCCAGCAGCTTGGAGGGACTCTATGTAGGCCATGAGCAGTTCTTC	CASSLEGLYVGHEQFF
TRBV4-1	.	.	TRBJ2-6	TGCGCCAGCAGCCCAACAGGGTTAGGCGCCAACGTCCTGACTTTC	CASSPTGLGANVLTF
TRBV5-6	.	.	TRBJ1-1	TGTGCCAGCAGCTTGATAGACATGAAGACTGAAGCTTTCTTT	CASSLIDMKTEAFF
TRBV7-9	.	.	TRBJ1-2	TGTGCCAGCAGCACAGGGTTCTATGGCTACACCTTC	CASSTGFYGYTF
TRBV10-3	.	TRBD1	TRBJ1-1	TGTGCCATCAGGGGACAGAGCGAAGCTTTCTTT	CAIRGQSEAFF
TRBV21-1	.	.	TRBJ1-4	TGTGCCACAGGGAAAAAACTGTTTTTT	CATGKKLFF
TRBV6-1	.	TRBD2	TRBJ2-1	TGTGCCAGCAGTGAAAGAGGTGGGGGGGTTTACAATGAGCAGTTCTTC	CASSERGGGVYNEQFF
TRBV5-4	few	.	TRBJ2-7	TGTGCCAGCAGCCTCAGGGCAGGACCCTACGAGCAGTACTTC	CASSLRAGPYEQYF
TRBV6-4	many	TRBD2	TRBJ2-3	TGTGCCAGCAGTGCCGGGACTAGCGTCACAGATACGCAGTATTTT	CASSAGTSVTDTQYF
TRBV12-3/TRBV12-4	.	.	TRBJ2-6	TGTGCCAGCAGCAACTGGGGGGCCAACGTCCTGACTTTC	CASSNWGANVLTF
TRBV4-1	.	.	TRBJ2-2	TGCGCCAGCAGCCAATTCCCAGGGGCGCAGATGGGGTCCGGGGAGCTGTTTTTT	CASSQFPGAQMGSGELFF
TRBV7-9	.	TRBD1	TRBJ2-3	TGTGCCAGCAACCCGGGACAGGGAGTCGCAGATACGCAGTATTTT	CASNPGQGVADTQYF
TRBV25-1	.	.	TRBJ1-2	TGTGCCAGCAGTCCAGCTAACTATGGCTACACCTTC	CASSPANYGYTF
TRBV11-2	.	TRBD1	TRBJ1-6	TGTGCCAGCAGGACTCCGGGACAGCCAAATTCACCCCTCCACTTT	CASRTPGQPNSPLHF
TRBV15	.	.	TRBJ1-1	TGTGCCACCAGCAGAGATCGTAGACAAGTTGAAGCTTTCTTT	CATSRDRRQVEAFF